The 12 T cell receptor beta chains below all came from one sample that was sequenced in a study of OX40 agonist ivuxolimab in advanced cancers. Clones were read by immunoSEQ multiplex PCR, and TCRdb kept only the in-frame ones, dropping some. The sample carries approximately 50,000 clones, around 85% recorded once. Here the sequenced sample was CD4+ or CD8+ T cells sorted from blood, taken in a trial of the OX40 agonist ivuxolimab. These receptor sequences come from an adult with an advanced solid tumor such as melanoma, head and neck, liver or kidney cancer.

V gene TRBV30 combines with J gene TRBJ2-3; D is undetermined. Germline values: CDR1 GTSNPN, CDR2 SVGIG (reference sequence). This CDR3 is 13 amino acids long. The V end was cut by 1 base, the J end by 3 bases, with 8 bases between. For the CDR3, the DNA is TGTGCCTGGAGTGAAAGCAGGACAGATACGCAGTATTTT. Translation gives CAWSESRTDTQYF.

The rearrangement uses TRBV7-2 and TRBJ2-7; 7 bases are shared with TRBD1. The CDR3 has 14 amino acids. Germline V gene sequence: CDR1 SGHTA, CDR2 FQGNSA. Trimming removed 4 bases from V and 3 bases from J; junction bases left unmatched: 6. The CDR3 loop reads CASSSRQGYYEQYF. CDR3 coding DNA: TGTGCCAGCAGCTCCCGACAGGGTTACTACGAGCAGTACTTC.

The chain uses TRBV13 and TRBJ2-7; 11 bases are a match to TRBD2. CDR1 is PRHDT, CDR2 FYEKMQ, per germline (reference sequence). J lost 7 bases, V lost 8 bases, and 13 bases had no gene match. This CDR3 contains 15 residues. The CDR3 DNA reads as TGTGCCAGCGCTGCCGGGACTAGCGGTAGAATAGAGCAGTACTTC. This gives the protein CASAAGTSGRIEQYF. Full variable domain (missing parts from reference TRBV13 and TRBJ2-7): AAGVIQSPRHLIKEKRETATLKCYPIPRHDTVYWYQQGPGQDPQFLISFYEKMQSDKGSIPDRFSAQQFSDYHSELNMSSLELGDSALYFCASAAGTSGRIEQYFGPGTRLTVT.

The gene calls are TRBV5-1 and TRBJ2-5; D is possibly TRBD1 (5 bases). Germline CDR1 and CDR2: SGHRS and YFSETQ. V was pared by 1 base and J by 4 bases, with 11 bases between. The CDR3 covers 14 residues. The CDR3 sequence is CASSLRTLGETQYF. For the CDR3, the DNA is TGCGCCAGCAGCTTGAGGACACTCGGAGAGACCCAGTACTTC.

J is TRBJ2-3 and V is TRBV2; possible D gene TRBD2, 5 bases. Germline V CDR1 and CDR2: SNHLY, FYNNEI. The CDR3 extends over 13 amino acids. The germline V and J ends were trimmed by 8 bases and 9 bases, with 18 bases remaining between them. The CDR3 DNA is TGTGCCAGCGGCGGAGAGGGCGTGGTGACGCAGTATTTT. Amino acid sequence: CASGGEGVVTQYF.

The V gene is TRBV27, the J gene TRBJ2-1, with TRBD2 matching 7 bases. V was clipped by 5 bases and J by 4 bases; unmatched bases: 8. Germline V gene data show CDR1 as MNHEY and CDR2 as SMNVEV (reference sequence). CDR3 length equals 15 residues. Here the CDR3 reads CASSGSGLGYNEQFF. CDR3 in DNA: TGTGCCAGCAGTGGGAGCGGACTAGGATACAATGAGCAGTTCTTC.

V usage is TRBV7-9 and J usage is TRBJ2-3; TRBD2 matches at 11 bases. In germline, CDR1 is SEHNR, CDR2 FQNEAQ (reference sequence). J gave up 1 base and V 5 bases, and 5 bases lay outside the gene matches. This CDR3 region has 16 residues. In DNA, the CDR3 is TGTGCCAGCAGCACTAGCGGGAGAGGGCGCACAGATACGCAGTATTTT. This translates into CASSTSGRGRTDTQYF.

This chain links TRBV7-2 with TRBJ2-7, with 8 bases fitting TRBD2. V shed 5 bases and J 2 bases; nucleotides not matched to a gene: 8. This CDR3 region has 15 residues. Per germline, CDR1 SGHTA and CDR2 FQGNSA. The CDR3 DNA is TGTGCCAGCAGCCGTACTAGCGGAGGGGCCTACGAGCAGTACTTC. It codes for CASSRTSGGAYEQYF.

A single count supports this clone. This chain uses TRBV5-4 with TRBJ2-2; the match to TRBD2 covers 8 bases. Losses at the gene ends were 2 bases for V and 7 bases for J; bases not matched to a gene: 4. This CDR3 comprises 14 residues. The germline V gene encodes CDR1 SGHNT and CDR2 YYREEE (reference sequence). CDR3 region: CASSLEREIGELFF. DNA of the CDR3: TGTGCCAGCAGCTTAGAGCGGGAGATCGGGGAGCTGTTTTTT.

This clone was found a few times. The chain combines TRBV10-3 with TRBJ2-1; D is possibly TRBD1 (6 bases). CDR3 length: 13 amino acids. V was clipped by 6 bases and J by 7 bases, with 13 bases between them. Germline loops: CDR1 ENHRY, CDR2 SYGVKD. CDR3 residues: CAIRQDRGNEQFF. CDR3 DNA: TGTGCCATCAGGCAAGATAGGGGGAATGAGCAGTTCTTC.

This chain joins TRBV15 and TRBJ2-2; D call uncertain. V lost 3 bases and J 7 bases, leaving 9 bases between the germline ends. The CDR3 runs to 13 residues. Germline V CDR1 and CDR2: LNHNV, YYDKDF (reference sequence). The CDR3 DNA follows: TGTGCCACCAGCAGGCTATGGGACGGGGAGCTGTTTTTT. This codes for CATSRLWDGELFF.

This clone appeared a few times. The V call is TRBV5-5, the J call TRBJ1-5; D not certain. The CDR3 runs to 14 residues. Germline V gene sequence: CDR1 SGHKS, CDR2 YYEKEE (reference sequence). V dropped 0 bases and J dropped 3 bases, with 7 bases sitting between them. The CDR3 reads CASSLGLFNQPQHF. In nucleotides, the CDR3 is TGTGCCAGCAGCTTGGGCTTATTCAATCAGCCCCAGCATTTT.